The subject of this entry is one T cell receptor beta chain. The antigen remains unidentified. Only in-frame clones appear in the TCRdb table, and some are missing; sequencing was by immunoSEQ multiplex PCR. The sample records roughly 16,000 clones, approximately 92% being singletons. This entry comes from a study of T cell repertoires in ileal Crohn's disease. Whole-study context: The M0 sample came from the inflamed ileal portion of the resected specimen. Study findings and constraints: Endoscopic recurrence occurred in every patient whose clonality exceeded 26.8%.

Documented time point: inflamed ileum from the surgical specimen. Sequencing input: ileal tissue. This clonotype was obtained from an adult with Crohn's disease.

The CDR3 coding sequence is TGCGCCAGCAGCCTGGGGTTTGCGGTAGGCTACACCTTC. It encodes CASSLGFAVGYTF. The genes are TRBV5-1 and TRBJ1-2; D unresolved. Trimming took 4 bases from V and 8 from J, leaving 15 bases between them. The CDR3 extends over 13 amino acids. Germline lookup yields CDR1 SGHRS and CDR2 YFSETQ.